These T cell receptor beta chains were read from a single sample in a study of cytomegalovirus exposure and HLA in healthy donors. Clones were read by immunoSEQ multiplex PCR, and TCRdb kept only the in-frame ones, dropping some. The sample holds 150,000 to 250,000 clones, over 75% seen once. The sample consisted of PBMCs. These TCRs come from a boy between 2 and 15 years old in good health and CMV-seronegative. Both conserved end residues are part of each CDR3. Fields, in order: V gene, J gene, D gene, clone size, CDR3 length, CDR3 protein, CDR3 DNA. A D gene is named only where the DNA matches it firmly. Size is omitted from some rows. Given values are once, few, many or a class for expanded clones.

TRBV9	TRBJ2-3	TRBD2	-	15	CASSTYGGASDTQYF	TGTGCCAGCAGTACTTACGGGGGGGCGTCAGATACGCAGTATTTT
TRBV12-5	TRBJ1-5	-	-	12	CASGLGAGREHF	TGTGCTAGTGGTTTGGGTGCGGGCAGAGAGCATTTT
TRBV5-6	TRBJ2-7	-	-	12	CASSLRGYEQYF	TGTGCCAGCAGCTTGAGGGGCTACGAGCAGTACTTC
TRBV20-1	TRBJ2-5	-	-	11	CSPGWGETQYF	TGCAGCCCGGGGTGGGGAGAGACCCAGTACTTC
TRBV6-5	TRBJ1-5	-	-	15	CASSYSYLTGQPQHF	TGTGCCAGCAGTTACTCGTATCTTACAGGTCAGCCCCAGCATTTT
TRBV9	TRBJ2-3	-	-	16	CASSPTSGGLRDTQYF	TGTGCCAGCAGCCCCACATCTGGGGGCCTCAGAGATACGCAGTATTTT
TRBV2	TRBJ2-3	TRBD2	-	15	CASTGSGDITDTQYF	TGTGCCAGCACGGGTAGCGGGGACATAACAGATACGCAGTATTTT
TRBV7-9	TRBJ1-2	TRBD1	few	16	CASSSRDRGWNYGYTF	TGTGCCAGCAGCTCCCGGGACAGGGGTTGGAACTATGGCTACACCTTC
TRBV2	TRBJ1-5	-	once	13	CASSAESNQPQHF	TGTGCCAGCAGTGCCGAGAGCAATCAGCCCCAGCATTTT
TRBV10-1	TRBJ2-1	-	-	14	CARGAGISYNEQFF	TGCGCCCGGGGAGCTGGTATCTCCTACAATGAGCAGTTCTTC
TRBV2	TRBJ2-3	TRBD2	-	14	CASSVWLADPTQYF	TGTGCCAGCAGTGTCTGGCTAGCGGACCCGACGCAGTATTTT
TRBV27	TRBJ2-7	TRBD2	-	15	CASRGLAGGSYEQYF	TGTGCCAGCAGGGGGCTAGCGGGGGGCTCCTACGAGCAGTACTTC
TRBV29-1	TRBJ1-1	-	-	11	CSVSGLSEAFF	TGCAGCGTTTCTGGACTCTCCGAAGCTTTCTTT
TRBV2	TRBJ1-6	-	-	18	CASSQTTNPSSYNSPLHF	TGTGCCAGCAGCCAAACCACGAATCCGAGCTCCTATAATTCACCCCTCCACTTT
TRBV23-1	TRBJ1-2	TRBD1	-	18	CASSQSEQGSLTNYGYTF	TGCGCCAGCAGTCAATCGGAACAGGGGTCTCTTACTAACTATGGCTACACCTTC
TRBV29-1	TRBJ2-7	TRBD2	-	16	CSVETSGGEPPYEQYF	TGCAGCGTTGAAACTAGCGGGGGCGAACCGCCCTACGAGCAGTACTTC
TRBV27	TRBJ1-2	-	-	14	CASSLAQGVYGYTF	TGTGCCAGCAGTTTAGCCCAAGGGGTCTATGGCTACACCTTC
TRBV9	TRBJ2-3	TRBD2	-	15	CASSVLAGSTDTQYF	TGTGCCAGCAGCGTTTTAGCGGGGAGCACAGATACGCAGTATTTT
TRBV7-2	TRBJ2-3	-	-	14	CASTPTRSADTQYF	TGTGCCAGCACCCCGACCCGCAGCGCGGATACGCAGTATTTT